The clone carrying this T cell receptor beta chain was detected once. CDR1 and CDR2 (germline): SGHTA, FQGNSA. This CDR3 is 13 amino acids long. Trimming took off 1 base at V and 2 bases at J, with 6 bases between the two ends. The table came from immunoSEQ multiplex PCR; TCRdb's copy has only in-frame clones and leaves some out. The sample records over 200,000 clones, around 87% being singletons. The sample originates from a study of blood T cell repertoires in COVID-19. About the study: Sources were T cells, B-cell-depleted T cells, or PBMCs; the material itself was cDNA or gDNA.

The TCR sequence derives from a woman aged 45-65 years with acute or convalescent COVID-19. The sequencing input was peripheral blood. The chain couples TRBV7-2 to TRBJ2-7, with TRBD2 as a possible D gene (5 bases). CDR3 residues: CASSLGGPYEQYF. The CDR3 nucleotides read TGTGCCAGCAGCTTAGGAGGGCCCTACGAGCAGTACTTC.